These 6 T cell receptor beta chains were sequenced from one sample in a study of response to subunit inactivated influenza vaccine. A single record per CDR3 protein comes from TCRdb applying MiXCR to the RT-PCR reads. The sample holds roughly 700,000 distinct CDR3 sequences, 11% to 15% seen once. The sequences come from PBMCs from blood, collected less than 15 days before vaccination. Receptors originate from a man aged 45-60 years who received an inactivated influenza vaccine.

This clonotype was detected a few times. The rearrangement links TRBV7-9 to TRBJ1-1; D is undetermined. The germline V gene encodes CDR1 SEHNR and CDR2 FQNEAQ (reference sequence). This CDR3 comprises 13 residues. Trimming removed 6 bases from V and 1 base from J, with 9 bases in between. CDR3 in amino acids: CASRTTSNTEAFF. DNA of the CDR3: TGTGCCAGCAGAACGACATCGAACACTGAAGCTTTCTTT.

This clonotype was observed many times. The chain combines TRBV12-3 or TRBV12-4 with TRBJ2-1; D is uncertain. The CDR3 covers 17 residues. Between the trimmed V and J ends, which lost 4 bases and 2 bases, there was a span of 18 bases. CDR3 bases: TGTGCCAGCAGTTCCTTAAAGAGCCGGGTAACCTACAATGAGCAGTTCTTC. As protein: CASSSLKSRVTYNEQFF.

The table lists this clonotype with many counts. V usage is TRBV29-1 and J usage is TRBJ2-1; D unresolved. The germline V gene has CDR1 SQVTM and CDR2 ANQGSEA. V was shortened by 0 bases and J by 12 bases, with 6 bases between the two germline ends. The CDR3 contains 10 residues. The CDR3 sequence is CSVEESGQFF. In DNA, the CDR3 is TGCAGCGTTGAAGAATCGGGGCAGTTCTTC.

The chain joins TRBV3-1 to TRBJ2-5, with 7 bases that match TRBD1. J gave up 0 bases and V 2 bases, and 6 bases lay outside the gene matches. Germline-derived CDR1 and CDR2 are LGHDT and YNNKEL (reference sequence). The CDR3 length is 16 residues. The CDR3 sequence: CASSQRTGADQETQYF. CDR3 nucleotide sequence: TGTGCCAGCAGCCAACGGACAGGAGCGGACCAAGAGACCCAGTACTTC.

The chain combines TRBV4-2 with TRBJ2-7, with TRBD1 as a possible D gene (5 bases). V was pared by 1 base and J by 2 bases, with 15 bases between. CDR3 size: 16 residues. Germline V gives CDR1 LGHNA, CDR2 YNFKEQ. The CDR3 here is CASSQVPRTLTYEQYF. DNA of the CDR3: TGTGCCAGCAGCCAAGTCCCCAGGACACTTACCTACGAGCAGTACTTC.

This clonotype was counted ten times or more. The chain recombines TRBV6-2 or TRBV6-3 with TRBJ2-3; 11 bases agree with TRBD2. The CDR3 spans 18 residues. The V gene's germline CDR1 is MNHEY and CDR2 SVGEGT. V shed 5 bases, J shed 0 bases, and the junction held 10 bases outside the gene matches. DNA for the CDR3: TGTGCCAGCAGTACTCCCCTCCTAGCGGGGGGCAGCACAGATACGCAGTATTTT. Its translation: CASSTPLLAGGSTDTQYF.